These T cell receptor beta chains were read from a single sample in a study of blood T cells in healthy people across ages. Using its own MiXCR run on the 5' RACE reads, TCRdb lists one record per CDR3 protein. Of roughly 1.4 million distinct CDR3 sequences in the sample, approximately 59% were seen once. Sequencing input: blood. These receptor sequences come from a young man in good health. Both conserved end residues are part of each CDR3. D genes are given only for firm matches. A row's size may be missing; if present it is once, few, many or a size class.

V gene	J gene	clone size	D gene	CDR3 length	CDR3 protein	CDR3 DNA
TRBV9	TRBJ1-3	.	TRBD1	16	CASSITTGGSGNTIYF	TGTGCCAGCAGCATAACCACAGGGGGCTCTGGAAACACCATATATTTT
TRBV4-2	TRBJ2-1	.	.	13	CASSQGLSNEQFF	TGTGCCAGCAGCCAAGGACTGTCCAATGAGCAGTTCTTC
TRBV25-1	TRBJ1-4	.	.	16	CASSELSGSTNEKLFF	TGTGCCAGCAGCGAATTGTCAGGCTCAACTAATGAAAAACTGTTTTTT
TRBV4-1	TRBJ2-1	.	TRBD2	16	CASSQERLARYNEQFF	TGCGCCAGCAGCCAAGAAAGACTAGCGAGGTACAATGAGCAGTTCTTC
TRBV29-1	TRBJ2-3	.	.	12	CSVPSGADTQYF	TGCAGCGTCCCATCGGGCGCAGATACGCAGTATTTT
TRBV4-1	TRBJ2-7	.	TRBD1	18	CASSLISTGTGASYEQYF	TGCGCCAGCAGCCTTATATCCACCGGGACAGGGGCCTCCTACGAGCAGTACTTC
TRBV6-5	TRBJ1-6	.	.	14	CASSYDPDRSPLHF	TGTGCCAGCAGTTATGACCCGGACCGTTCACCCCTCCACTTT
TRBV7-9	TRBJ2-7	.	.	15	CASSLPRQSTYEQYF	TGTGCCAGCAGCTTGCCGAGACAGAGTACCTACGAGCAGTACTTC
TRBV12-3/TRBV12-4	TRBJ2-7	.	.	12	CASTDGPYEQYF	TGTGCCAGCACCGACGGACCCTACGAGCAGTACTTC
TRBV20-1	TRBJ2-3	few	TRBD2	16	CSAPGRGGGMTDTQYF	TGCAGTGCCCCAGGGAGGGGCGGGGGGATGACAGATACGCAGTATTTT
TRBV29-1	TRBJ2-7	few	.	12	CSVELRGYEQYF	TGCAGCGTTGAACTGAGGGGGTACGAGCAGTACTTC
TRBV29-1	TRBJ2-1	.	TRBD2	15	CSVDRLASMGLEQFF	TGCAGCGTTGACCGACTAGCCTCGATGGGGTTGGAGCAGTTCTTC
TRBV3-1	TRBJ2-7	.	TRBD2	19	CASSQELSLAGGENYEQYF	TGTGCCAGCAGCCAAGAACTAAGTCTAGCGGGAGGGGAAAACTACGAGCAGTACTTC
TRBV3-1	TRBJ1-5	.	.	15	CASSLGGVPNQPQHF	TGTGCCAGCAGCCTAGGGGGGGTCCCCAATCAGCCCCAGCATTTT
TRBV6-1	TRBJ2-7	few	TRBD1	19	CASSETGGDWDRDSYEQYF	TGTGCCAGCAGTGAAACTGGGGGCGATTGGGACAGGGACTCCTACGAGCAGTACTTC
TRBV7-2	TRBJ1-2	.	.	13	CASSLDQGPGYTF	TGTGCCAGCAGCTTAGATCAGGGGCCGGGCTACACCTTC
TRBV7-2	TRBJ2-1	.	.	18	CASSFRPAGVSSYNEQFF	TGTGCCAGCAGCTTCCGCCCAGCGGGCGTTAGCTCCTACAATGAGCAGTTCTTC
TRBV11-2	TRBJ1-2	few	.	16	CASSLEMGQIEDGYTF	TGTGCCAGCAGCTTAGAGATGGGCCAAATCGAGGATGGCTACACCTTC
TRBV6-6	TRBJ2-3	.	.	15	CASSYPERSTDTQYF	TGTGCCAGCAGTTACCCGGAGCGGTCCACAGATACGCAGTATTTT
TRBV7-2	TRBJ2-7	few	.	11	CASSSSWEQYF	TGTGCCAGCAGTTCCAGTTGGGAGCAGTACTTC
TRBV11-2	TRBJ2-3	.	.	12	CASREPGDTQYF	TGTGCCAGCAGGGAACCTGGGGATACGCAGTATTTT
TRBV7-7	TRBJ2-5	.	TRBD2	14	CASSLAGAKETQYF	TGTGCTAGCAGCCTAGCGGGGGCCAAAGAGACCCAGTACTTC
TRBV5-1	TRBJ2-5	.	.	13	CASSSVLQETQYF	TGCGCCAGCAGCTCCGTACTCCAAGAGACCCAGTACTTC
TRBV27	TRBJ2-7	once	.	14	CASSVETTGNEQYF	TGTGCCAGCAGTGTAGAAACTACAGGGAACGAGCAGTACTTC
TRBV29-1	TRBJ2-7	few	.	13	CSVIAQGAYEQYF	TGCAGCGTCATAGCACAGGGTGCCTACGAGCAGTACTTC
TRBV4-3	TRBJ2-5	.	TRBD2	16	CASSQTAYRPAGEQYF	TGCGCCAGCAGCCAAACCGCCTATCGACCGGCGGGGGAGCAGTACTTC
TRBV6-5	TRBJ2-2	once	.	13	CATGGENTGELFF	TGTGCCACGGGGGGCGAGAACACCGGGGAGCTGTTTTTT
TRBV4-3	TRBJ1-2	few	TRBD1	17	CASSQTLQGGYGYGYTF	TGCGCCAGCAGCCAAACCCTTCAAGGGGGCTATGGCTATGGCTACACCTTC
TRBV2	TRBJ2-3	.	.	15	CASSEARAASNTQYF	TGTGCCAGCAGTGAAGCCCGGGCCGCGTCCAATACGCAGTATTTT
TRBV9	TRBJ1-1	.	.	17	CASSVGAGLGLNTEAFF	TGTGCCAGCAGCGTAGGTGCAGGTCTAGGGCTGAACACTGAAGCTTTCTTT
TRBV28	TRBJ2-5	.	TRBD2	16	CASSLRAPTGGETQYF	TGTGCCAGCAGTTTAAGGGCCCCGACCGGGGGGGAGACCCAGTACTTC
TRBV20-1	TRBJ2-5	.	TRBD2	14	CSTRGGLVSETQYF	TGCAGTACTAGAGGGGGACTAGTGTCGGAGACCCAGTACTTC
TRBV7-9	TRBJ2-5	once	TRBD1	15	CASSFPQGAGETQYF	TGTGCCAGCAGCTTTCCTCAGGGGGCGGGGGAGACCCAGTACTTC